A single sample gave rise to the 23 T cell receptor beta chains below, sequenced in a study of Ad26.COV2.S vaccination and SARS-CoV-2 variants. Method: immunoSEQ multiplex PCR; TCRdb's copy keeps in-frame clones and lacks some. The sample yields around 250,000 clones, approximately 89% seen once. As for treatment: roughly 20 received Ad26.COV2.S at low or high dose, single or two shots; about 5 received placebo; per-sample allocation not given. Samples came from day 63 after the first vaccine or placebo injection. Source: peripheral blood, taken in a trial of Ad26.COV2.S vaccine versus placebo. These receptors were collected from a person between 18 and 59 years old who received the Ad26.COV2.S COVID-19 vaccine or a placebo.

The chain employs TRBV7-6 and TRBJ1-2, with 12 bases fitting TRBD1. Germline V gene data show CDR1 as SGHVS and CDR2 as FNYEAQ. The CDR3 covers 15 residues. Unmatched junction bases numbered 8, after V lost 5 bases and J lost 7 bases. The CDR3 spells CASSPGTGGRSGYTF. CDR3 bases: TGTGCCAGCAGCCCCGGGACAGGGGGCCGGAGTGGCTACACCTTC.

This sequence joins TRBV3-1 (or the pseudogene TRBV3-2) and TRBJ2-1; 11 positions match TRBD2. CDR3 size: 18 residues. The J segment lost 7 bases and the V segment lost 4 bases, leaving 15 bases of the junction unmatched. Germline CDR1 LGHDT, CDR2 YNNKEL (reference sequence). This CDR3 reads CASSPGLAVSLVWNEQFF. The CDR3 nucleotides are TGTGCCAGCAGCCCGGGACTAGCGGTAAGCTTAGTTTGGAATGAGCAGTTCTTC.

This clone has only one observation. The J gene is TRBJ1-2, the V gene TRBV5-1, with 9 bases that match TRBD1. The CDR3 has 15 amino acids. Germline CDR1 reads SGHRS; CDR2 reads YFSETQ. The V and J ends lost 6 bases and 3 bases, in that order; junction bases with no gene match: 9. The CDR3 sequence: CASTANTGGDYGYTF. In nucleotides, the CDR3 is TGCGCCAGCACCGCTAATACAGGGGGCGACTATGGCTACACCTTC.

The CDR3 loop reads CASSLSLAGYNEQFF. In DNA, the CDR3 is TGTGCCAGCAGCTTATCACTAGCGGGGTACAATGAGCAGTTCTTC. The chain links TRBV7-9 to TRBJ2-1; 10 nucleotides line up with TRBD2. The CDR3 spans 15 residues. Germline V CDR1 and CDR2: SEHNR, FQNEAQ (reference sequence). Trimming took 2 bases from V and 4 from J; bases not matched to a gene: 2.

For the CDR3, the DNA is TGCGCCAGCAGCCAAAACGCCAATATTAACTATGGCTACACCTTC. The encoded protein is CASSQNANINYGYTF. This chain connects TRBV4-3 to TRBJ1-2; D not certain. Germline CDR1 reads LGHNA; CDR2 reads YSLEER. This CDR3 is 15 amino acids long. The ends were cut back, 2 bases at V and 1 base at J, with 11 bases in the middle.

The V gene is TRBV5-1, the J gene TRBJ2-5; perhaps TRBD1 as D (6 bases). Trimming took 6 bases from V and 1 from J, leaving 13 bases between them. CDR1 and CDR2 (germline): SGHRS, YFSETQ. CDR3 length equals 14 residues. This CDR3 is CASKAGASQETQYF. The CDR3 bases are TGCGCCAGCAAAGCAGGGGCTTCCCAAGAGACCCAGTACTTC.

This sequence joins TRBV30 and TRBJ1-2; TRBD1 is a possible D gene (6 bases). Germline V gene data show CDR1 as GTSNPN and CDR2 as SVGIG (reference sequence). The CDR3 is 13 amino acids. Trimming removed 2 bases at V and 4 bases at J, with 11 bases between. This CDR3 is CAWSFQGSYGYTF. The DNA for the CDR3 is TGTGCCTGGAGTTTCCAGGGGTCCTATGGCTACACCTTC.

For the CDR3, the DNA is TGTGCCAGCAGCTTGCCGGGACTAGCGGGAGGAAGCTCCTACAATGAGCAGTTCTTC. Protein product: CASSLPGLAGGSSYNEQFF. The chain recombines TRBV7-8 with TRBJ2-1; 15 positions match TRBD2. V shed 3 bases, J shed 0 bases, and the junction held 6 bases outside the gene matches. Germline CDR1 reads SGHVS; CDR2 reads FQNEAQ. The CDR3 is 19 amino acids.

The genes are TRBV5-1 and TRBJ2-3, with D perhaps matching TRBD2 (5 bases). The CDR3 is 16 amino acids. V lost 4 bases and J 1 base, leaving 16 bases between the germline ends. CDR1 and CDR2 from the germline V gene are SGHRS and YFSETQ. The DNA for the CDR3 is TGCGCCAGCAGCCTTCAGCCTGCGGGTGGCACAGATACGCAGTATTTT. This gives the protein CASSLQPAGGTDTQYF.

This clone was found a few times. The chain joins TRBV4-1 to TRBJ1-3; D not resolved. Germline loops: CDR1 MGHRA, CDR2 YSYEKL. The V and J ends lost 4 bases and 4 bases respectively, with 17 bases between them. CDR3 length: 16 amino acids. This CDR3 is CASSRAGSVEGNTIYF. CDR3 bases: TGCGCCAGCAGCCGCGCCGGGTCGGTTGAAGGAAACACCATATATTTT.

CDR3 sequence reads: CASSSDRANSPLHF. The CDR3 DNA reads as TGTGCCAGCAGCTCGGACAGGGCTAATTCACCCCTCCACTTT. The chain recombines TRBV14 with TRBJ1-6, with 8 bases lining up with TRBD1. From germline, CDR1 is SGHDN and CDR2 FVKESK. The CDR3 is 14 residues long. V shed 5 bases, J shed 6 bases, and the junction held 3 bases outside the gene matches.

V is TRBV12-3 or TRBV12-4 and J is TRBJ2-1; 7 bases are shared with TRBD2. This CDR3 is built from 12 residues. The trim removed 3 bases at V and 10 bases at J, leaving 3 bases unmatched. CDR3 DNA: TGTGCCAGCAGTTTGGCACTAGCGGAGCAGTTCTTC. Amino acid sequence: CASSLALAEQFF.

This clone was seen a handful of times. V is TRBV11-2 and J is TRBJ2-1; the D is unclear. This CDR3 is built from 12 residues. Germline V gene data show CDR1 as SGHAT and CDR2 as FQNNGV. Between the trimmed V and J ends, which lost 1 base and 7 bases, there was a span of 5 bases. Written as DNA, the CDR3 is TGTGCCAGCAGCTTAGGTACGAATGAGCAGTTCTTC. As protein: CASSLGTNEQFF.

The gene calls are TRBV6-5 and TRBJ2-6; TRBD1 agrees at 7 bases. Germline V CDR1 and CDR2: MNHEY, SVGAGI. This CDR3 spans 15 amino acids. Germline trimming cut 6 bases from V and 0 bases from J; bases unmatched to any gene: 2. The CDR3 reads CASSGQVSGANVLTF. Here the CDR3 DNA reads TGTGCCAGCAGCGGACAGGTCTCTGGGGCCAACGTCCTGACTTTC.

V is TRBV30 and J is TRBJ1-5; TRBD1 aligns across 10 bases. The length of the CDR3 is 15 residues. With 2 bases clipped from V and 6 bases from J, the junction kept 7 bases outside the gene matches. Germline V CDR1 and CDR2: GTSNPN, SVGIG (reference sequence). CDR3 sequence (DNA): TGTGCCTGGAGTCGGACAGGGGGGGTCGGTCAGCCCCAGCATTTT. Protein sequence: CAWSRTGGVGQPQHF.

V usage is TRBV5-1 and J usage is TRBJ2-3, with a tentative D call TRBD1 (5 bases). V was pared by 1 base and J by 0 bases, with 9 bases between. The CDR3 has 15 amino acids. Germline assignment: CDR1 SGHRS and CDR2 YFSETQ. The CDR3 bases are TGCGCCAGCAGCTTGCAGGGTATCAGCACAGATACGCAGTATTTT. It is translated as CASSLQGISTDTQYF. Variable domain in full (rest from reference TRBV5-1 and TRBJ2-3): KAGVTQTPRYLIKTRGQQVTLSCSPISGHRSVSWYQQTPGQGLQFLFEYFSETQRNKGNFPGRFSGRQFSNSRSEMNVSTLELGDSALYLCASSLQGISTDTQYFGPGTRLTVL.

J is TRBJ1-2 and V is TRBV6-5; D may be TRBD1 (5 bases). CDR3 length equals 12 residues. Germline loops: CDR1 MNHEY, CDR2 SVGAGI. The V gene lost 5 bases and the J gene lost 8 bases, with 12 bases spanning the gap. The CDR3 DNA sequence: TGTGCCAGCAGTCAGGGAGTACAGGGCTACACCTTC. Translation: CASSQGVQGYTF.

This chain links TRBV4-3 with TRBJ2-2; the match to TRBD1 covers 7 bases. The CDR3 consists of 16 residues. CDR1 and CDR2 from the germline V gene are LGHNA and YSLEER. The trim removed 4 bases at V and 3 bases at J, leaving 8 bases unmatched. CDR3 nucleotides: TGCGCCAGCAGCCCCGGGCAGGGGGATTACACCGGGGAGCTGTTTTTT. Translation gives CASSPGQGDYTGELFF.

This clone was seen only once. The chain links TRBV5-5 to TRBJ2-5, with D maybe TRBD1 (5 bases). Looked up from germline, CDR1 is SGHKS and CDR2 is YYEKEE (reference sequence). The CDR3 consists of 15 residues. V gave up 2 bases and J gave up 5 bases, with 16 bases separating them. The CDR3 protein is CASSLLTVDGETQYF. DNA for the CDR3: TGTGCCAGCAGCTTATTGACAGTGGATGGGGAGACCCAGTACTTC.

J is TRBJ1-3 and V is TRBV4-1; D is undetermined. Germline-derived CDR1 and CDR2 are MGHRA and YSYEKL. The CDR3 is 15 amino acids. The ends were cut back, 6 bases at V and 7 bases at J, with 19 bases in the middle. The CDR3 loop reads CASSPRPVLSNTIYF. DNA of the CDR3: TGCGCCAGCAGTCCTCGGCCTGTTTTGAGTAACACCATATATTTT.

The chain joins TRBV6-6 to TRBJ2-5; TRBD2 matches 8 bases. The junction had 7 bases not matched to a gene; V was cut back by 2 bases and J by 11 bases. From germline, CDR1 is MNHNY and CDR2 SVGAGI (reference sequence). The CDR3 extends over 13 amino acids. CDR3 sequence (DNA): TGTGCCAGCAGTTACGGAGCGGGAGCATCGCAGTACTTC. The encoded protein is CASSYGAGASQYF.

The chain couples TRBV29-1 to TRBJ2-2; 7 bases agree with TRBD1. This CDR3 is built from 14 residues. Germline V lookup: CDR1 SQVTM, CDR2 ANQGSEA. The junction had 4 bases not matched to a gene; V was cut back by 5 bases and J by 1 base. For the CDR3, the DNA is TGCAGCGTTACGGACAGGTTGAACACCGGGGAGCTGTTTTTT. This encodes CSVTDRLNTGELFF.

The chain uses TRBV19 and TRBJ1-6; perhaps TRBD1 as D (6 bases). V was shortened by 5 bases and J by 5 bases, with 19 bases between the two germline ends. The CDR3 runs 17 residues. The germline CDR1 and CDR2 sequences are LNHDA and SQIVND (reference sequence). The CDR3 nucleotides are TGTGCCAGTAGTGACTTCGGTGCGGGGGCGAATAATTCACCCCTCCACTTT. Its translation is CASSDFGAGANNSPLHF.